The rows below give T cell receptor beta chains drawn from one sample of a study of blood T cell repertoires in COVID-19. Here immunoSEQ multiplex PCR was the method, and the copy in TCRdb shows in-frame clones only, minus some. Here the sample spans about 89,000 clones, around three quarters being singletons. The sequenced sample consisted of peripheral blood. The receptors come from a human donor in a cohort sampled during active COVID-19. The CDR3 runs from the conserved cysteine through the conserved F or W. A D gene is named only where the DNA matches it firmly. Clone size is shown for a subset of rows, as once, few, many or a class of expanded clone.

>TRBV6-5|15|TRBJ2-5|-|TRBD2
TGTGCCAGCAGCATAACTAGCGGGAGGGTAGAGACCCAGTACTTC
CASSITSGRVETQYF
>TRBV18|12|TRBJ1-2|-|-
TGTGCCAGCTCCCCCCAAGGGAGTGGCTACACCTTC
CASSPQGSGYTF
>TRBV28|14|TRBJ1-1|-|TRBD1
TGTGCCAGCAGTTTTGAGGGGGCGCGGACTGAAGCTTTCTTT
CASSFEGARTEAFF
>TRBV6-2/TRBV6-3|14|TRBJ2-2|-|-
TGTGCCAGCAGTTGGACATCAAACACCGGGGAGCTGTTTTTT
CASSWTSNTGELFF
>TRBV28|15|TRBJ2-1|-|TRBD2
TGTGCCAGCAGCCATGGAGCGGGAGGGTCCAATGAGCAGTTCTTC
CASSHGAGGSNEQFF
>TRBV18|16|TRBJ2-7|-|TRBD2
TGTGCCAGCTCACCAACTAGCGGGAGGGCCTCTGGCGAGCAGTACTTC
CASSPTSGRASGEQYF
>TRBV11-3|16|TRBJ2-5|-|-
TGTGCCAGCAGCCTAGGGGGATCGGGATACCAAGAGACCCAGTACTTC
CASSLGGSGYQETQYF
>TRBV10-3|15|TRBJ1-2|-|TRBD1
TGTGCCATCAGTGAGTACAACAGGGGCGAGTCTGGCTACACCTTC
CAISEYNRGESGYTF
>TRBV20-1|11|TRBJ2-7|many|-
TGCAGTGCTAGTCTAGTCGACGAGCAGTACTTC
CSASLVDEQYF
>TRBV28|10|TRBJ1-5|-|-
TGTGCCAGCTCGGTCCAGCCCCAGCATTTT
CASSVQPQHF
>TRBV19|14|TRBJ1-2|-|-
TGTGCCAGTAGTATAGTCGTCGTCCCCTATGGCTACACCTTC
CASSIVVVPYGYTF
>TRBV5-6|18|TRBJ2-2|-|TRBD2
TGTGCCAGCAGCTTGGGACTAGCGGGAGGGATTGGCACCGGGGAGCTGTTTTTT
CASSLGLAGGIGTGELFF
>TRBV6-1|14|TRBJ2-7|-|-
TGTGCCACCCTACGGGGGACGGACTCCTACGAGCAGTACTTC
CATLRGTDSYEQYF
>TRBV18|17|TRBJ2-7|few|TRBD1
TGTGCCAGCTCAACGGGTTCCGGGGCAGGGGGTTACTACGAGCAGTACTTC
CASSTGSGAGGYYEQYF
>TRBV10-1|17|TRBJ1-3|-|-
TGCGCCAGCAGATTGAGCAGGCCATACTTCTCTGGAAACACCATATATTTT
CASRLSRPYFSGNTIYF
>TRBV7-2|13|TRBJ1-4|-|-
TGTGCCAGCAGCTTAGGGCCGAATGAAAAACTGTTTTTT
CASSLGPNEKLFF
>TRBV7-3|15|TRBJ2-1|once|-
TGTGCCAGCAGCTTAATTGCGGGGCTGGGTAATGAGCAGTTCTTC
CASSLIAGLGNEQFF
>TRBV11-1|15|TRBJ1-6|-|TRBD1
TGTGCCAGCAGCTCAAGGACAGGGAGGAGTTCACCCCTCCACTTT
CASSSRTGRSSPLHF
>TRBV6-4|14|TRBJ1-5|-|-
TGTGCCAGCAGCCCAGTATATAGCAATCAGCCCCAGCATTTT
CASSPVYSNQPQHF
>TRBV2|14|TRBJ1-5|-|TRBD1
TGTGCCAGCACTCGGACAGGGGGGAATCAGCCCCAGCATTTT
CASTRTGGNQPQHF
>TRBV7-2|16|TRBJ1-4|-|-
TGTGCCAGCAGCTTAGCGGGGCCGCCGCCGACCGAAAAACTGTTTTTT
CASSLAGPPPTEKLFF
>TRBV2|18|TRBJ1-1|-|TRBD1
TGTGCCAGCAGTGGTCACCGGGACAGGGGGAAAAGAAGGACTGAAGCTTTCTTT
CASSGHRDRGKRRTEAFF
>TRBV19|13|TRBJ1-5|-|TRBD1
TGTGCCACCACGACAGGGGGAAATCAGCCCCAGCATTTT
CATTTGGNQPQHF
>TRBV4-3|16|TRBJ2-1|-|-
TGCGCCAGCAGCCGATCTAGTTTAAGTTCCTACAATGAGCAGTTCTTC
CASSRSSLSSYNEQFF
>TRBV5-1|14|TRBJ2-5|-|-
TGCGCCAGCAGCCCCCGGGGGGCAGGGGAGACCCAGTACTTC
CASSPRGAGETQYF
>TRBV5-6|16|TRBJ2-7|few|-
TGTGCCAGCAGCTCCTGGACAGACCAAAGCTCCTACGAGCAGTACTTC
CASSSWTDQSSYEQYF
>TRBV2|16|TRBJ2-4|few|-
TGTGCCAGCAGCAACACGGTGTCGGGGGCCAAAAACATTCAGTACTTC
CASSNTVSGAKNIQYF
>TRBV28|12|TRBJ1-2|-|-
TGTGCCAGCAGTATCCTATCCTGGGGCTACACCTTC
CASSILSWGYTF
>TRBV5-4|11|TRBJ2-1|few|-
TGTGCCAGCAGCTTGCTCAATGAGCAGTTCTTC
CASSLLNEQFF
>TRBV28|14|TRBJ1-2|-|-
TGTGCCAGCAGTTTATCCGGTAACGGCTATGGCTACACCTTC
CASSLSGNGYGYTF
>TRBV7-9|16|TRBJ2-7|-|TRBD2
TGTGCCAGCAGCTTAGCCCCACTAGCGGGAGCGGGAGAGCAGTACTTC
CASSLAPLAGAGEQYF
>TRBV7-3|17|TRBJ1-1|-|-
TGTGCCAGCAGCTTACAGGGAAGAACAGGGCGGAACACTGAAGCTTTCTTT
CASSLQGRTGRNTEAFF
>TRBV21-1|14|TRBJ2-1|-|-
TGTGCCAGCAGGAAAAGCGGGAGGGTGGATGAGCAGTTCTTC
CASRKSGRVDEQFF
>TRBV7-8|15|TRBJ2-2|-|-
TGTGCCAGCAGCTTACTGGGACAGAACACCGGGGAGCTGTTTTTT
CASSLLGQNTGELFF
>TRBV25-1|15|TRBJ1-4|-|TRBD1
TGTGCCAGCAGTGCATGGGGACAGGGGGCCCGAAAACTGTTTTTT
CASSAWGQGARKLFF
>TRBV30|11|TRBJ1-1|-|TRBD1
TGTGCCTGGACCCGACAGGGGTTAGCTTTCTTT
CAWTRQGLAFF
>TRBV3-1/TRBV3-2|14|TRBJ1-2|-|TRBD1
TGTGCCAGCAGCCAAGATACAGGGGATTATGGCTACACCTTC
CASSQDTGDYGYTF
>TRBV6-5|16|TRBJ2-1|-|TRBD2
TGTGCCAGCAGTTACTCGGGACTAGCTCCTGACAATGAGCAGTTCTTC
CASSYSGLAPDNEQFF
>TRBV14|19|TRBJ2-5|once|TRBD2
TGTGCCAGCAGCCAAGTAGGACCGACTAGCGGGAGAGGCAGGGAGACCCAGTACTTC
CASSQVGPTSGRGRETQYF
>TRBV4-3|16|TRBJ2-1|-|-
TGCGCCAGCAGCCCCACTCAGCGGAGAACCCACAATGAGCAGTTCTTC
CASSPTQRRTHNEQFF
>TRBV6-5|13|TRBJ2-3|once|-
TGTGCCAGCACCTCGGAGGACACAGATACGCAGTATTTT
CASTSEDTDTQYF
>TRBV4-2|17|TRBJ2-3|-|-
TGTGCCAGCAGCCAAGAAACCCTAGCGTGGTCTGCAGATACGCAGTATTTT
CASSQETLAWSADTQYF
>TRBV6-2/TRBV6-3|14|TRBJ2-5|-|-
TGTGCCAGCAGTTATAGGGGCCCCCGGGAGACCCAGTACTTC
CASSYRGPRETQYF
>TRBV2|14|TRBJ2-1|-|TRBD2
TGTGCCAGCAATGGAGCGGGAGTCTACAATGAGCAGTTCTTC
CASNGAGVYNEQFF
>TRBV5-4|15|TRBJ1-1|-|TRBD1
TGTGCCAGCAGCGGAGGACAGGGACCGGAAGCTGAAGCTTTCTTT
CASSGGQGPEAEAFF
>TRBV7-9|15|TRBJ1-4|-|TRBD1
TGTGCCAGCAGCTTCGGGACAGGGCGTACGGAAAAACTGTTTTTT
CASSFGTGRTEKLFF
>TRBV11-2|17|TRBJ2-5|-|TRBD2
TGTGCCAGCAGCCTCCGGACTAGCGGGGGGAGGGGGGAGACCCAGTACTTC
CASSLRTSGGRGETQYF
>TRBV15|15|TRBJ1-1|-|-
TGTGCCACCAGCCCAACCCGGGGTGAGAACACTGAAGCTTTCTTT
CATSPTRGENTEAFF
>TRBV12-3/TRBV12-4|13|TRBJ1-2|-|-
TGTGCCAGCAGTTTGGGAGGTCCCTATGGCTACACCTTC
CASSLGGPYGYTF
>TRBV27|14|TRBJ2-2|-|-
TGTGCCAGCAGTCCGACTCTCGGCACCGGGGAGCTGTTTTTT
CASSPTLGTGELFF
>TRBV11-2|16|TRBJ2-6|-|TRBD1
TGTGCCAGCAGCGATCAGGGGGCGCTTGGGGCCAACGTCCTGACTTTC
CASSDQGALGANVLTF
>TRBV6-2/TRBV6-3|13|TRBJ2-5|-|-
TGTGCCAGCAGTTACAGAGGGTTCGAGACCCAGTACTTC
CASSYRGFETQYF
>TRBV14|13|TRBJ1-2|-|TRBD1
TGTGCCAGCAGACGACAGGGGAGGGATGGCTACACCTTC
CASRRQGRDGYTF
>TRBV15|15|TRBJ1-4|-|TRBD1
TGTGCCACCAGCAGAGGTCAAGGGGGCGGGGAAAAACTGTTTTTT
CATSRGQGGGEKLFF
>TRBV28|16|TRBJ1-1|-|-
TGTGCCAGCAGCTTGGGTCCTCCCAAGGGGTACACTGAAGCTTTCTTT
CASSLGPPKGYTEAFF